This TCR beta chain was recovered during a study of siplizumab effects on memory and regulatory T cells. TCRdb keeps only in-frame clones here, not all; method: immunoSEQ multiplex PCR. The sample has around 100,000 clones, over 90% seen once. Of note for this clone: Its antigen is not known.

Trimming removed 5 bases from V and 2 bases from J, with 8 bases in between. CDR1 MNHEY and CDR2 SVGAGI come from the germline V gene. The CDR3 runs to 13 residues. General study results and limits: Proliferating Tregs' suppressive function in siplizumab cultures went unconfirmed. Both greater diversity than memory cells and a major contribution to the alloresponse seemed to characterize naive T cells. Mappable alloreactive CD4+ clones came from Treg cells about 69% of the time on average with siplizumab, against about 26% in controls.

The chain combines TRBV6-5 with TRBJ2-3; D is undetermined. This receptor was identified in a human donor in good health. Sequenced material: Tregs sorted from blood. The CDR3 DNA sequence: TGTGCCAGCAGTACCCAGGCCACAGATACGCAGTATTTT. Protein product: CASSTQATDTQYF.